The 12 T cell receptor beta chains presented below share a single source sample, sequenced in a study of OX40 agonist ivuxolimab in advanced cancers. Repertoires were generated with immunoSEQ multiplex PCR, while TCRdb's copy carries only in-frame clones and drops some. Among tens of thousands of clones, 80% to 85% were seen once, and the ten largest hold around 0.84%. This sample comprised CD4+ or CD8+ T cells sorted from blood, obtained in a trial of the OX40 agonist ivuxolimab. All receptors derive from an adult with an advanced solid tumor such as melanoma, head and neck, liver or kidney cancer.

J is TRBJ1-5 and V is TRBV7-8; D gene uncertain. Germline V gene sequence: CDR1 SGHVS, CDR2 FQNEAQ. This CDR3 has 16 amino acids. Deletions cut 1 base from V and 4 bases from J, with 14 bases between. The CDR3 nucleotides are TGTGCCAGCAGCTTAGGGTCCGGGAGGGCGAATCAGCCCCAGCATTTT. It codes for CASSLGSGRANQPQHF. Drawing the rest from reference TRBV7-8 and TRBJ1-5, the complete variable domain is GAGVSQSPRYKVAKRGQDVALRCDPISGHVSLFWYQQALGQGPEFLTYFQNEAQLDKSGLPSDRFFAERPEGSVSTLKIQRTQQEDSAVYLCASSLGSGRANQPQHFGDGTRLSIL.

This clone has a single count. J is TRBJ1-2 and V is TRBV5-4; 8 nucleotides match TRBD1. The CDR3 is 14 amino acids. Trimming removed 4 bases from V and 3 bases from J; junction bases left unmatched: 5. Looked up from germline, CDR1 is SGHNT and CDR2 is YYREEE (reference sequence). CDR3 region: CASSPGQVDYGYTF. The CDR3 DNA is TGTGCCAGCAGCCCGGGACAGGTCGACTATGGCTACACCTTC. Drawing the rest from reference TRBV5-4 and TRBJ1-2, the complete variable domain is ETGVTQSPTHLIKTRGQQVTLRCSSQSGHNTVSWYQQALGQGPQFIFQYYREEENGRGNFPPRFSGLQFPNYSSELNVNALELDDSALYLCASSPGQVDYGYTFGSGTRLTVV.

This rearrangement joins TRBV7-2 to TRBJ2-2; perhaps TRBD1 as D (6 bases). Germline CDR1 reads SGHTA; CDR2 reads FQGNSA. Deletions cut 4 bases from V and 0 bases from J, with 9 bases between. This CDR3 comprises 15 residues. This CDR3 reads CASSSRTANTGELFF. Here the CDR3 DNA reads TGTGCCAGCAGCTCCAGGACAGCGAACACCGGGGAGCTGTTTTTT.

For the CDR3, the DNA is TGTGCCAGCAGCCCCTCAACCCCCTCCTACAACAATGAGCAGTTCTTC. It codes for CASSPSTPSYNNEQFF. The chain is built from TRBV7-8 and TRBJ2-1; no definite D call. Germline V lookup: CDR1 SGHVS, CDR2 FQNEAQ. The CDR3 is 16 amino acids. The V and J ends lost 5 bases and 5 bases respectively, with 19 bases between them.

The chain joins TRBV5-1 to TRBJ2-5; no clear D. The CDR3 consists of 11 residues. Germline loops: CDR1 SGHRS, CDR2 YFSETQ. Deletions cut 2 bases from V and 5 bases from J, with 4 bases between. The CDR3 DNA follows: TGCGCCAGCAGCTTCGGCGAGACCCAGTACTTC. Amino acids: CASSFGETQYF.

CDR3 region: CASSLNPGATGELFF. DNA of the CDR3: TGTGCCAGCAGCTTAAACCCAGGAGCCACCGGGGAGCTGTTTTTT. The chain links TRBV7-3 to TRBJ2-2, with no clear D. CDR3 length equals 15 residues. Trimming left V 1 base short and J 4 bases short, with 10 bases between. Germline assignment: CDR1 SGHTA and CDR2 FQGTGA.

This chain uses TRBV11-3 with TRBJ2-1; no clear D gene. CDR1 is SGHNT and CDR2 is YENEEA in the germline V gene. The germline V and J ends were trimmed by 4 bases and 2 bases, with 15 bases remaining between them. The CDR3 sequence is 16 residues long. The CDR3 sequence: CASSSSWDPPYNEQFF. The DNA of the CDR3 is TGTGCCAGCAGCTCCAGTTGGGATCCCCCCTACAATGAGCAGTTCTTC.

The CDR3 region has the DNA TGTGCCAGCAGTGCACCGAACCTAGCGGGAGGGCCCTACAATGAGCAGTTCTTC. Its translation: CASSAPNLAGGPYNEQFF. V and J are TRBV6-1 and TRBJ2-1, with 12 positions matching TRBD2. The germline gives CDR1 MNHNS, CDR2 SASEGT. The CDR3 consists of 18 residues. Losses at the gene ends were 4 bases for V and 2 bases for J; bases not matched to a gene: 9.

The chain employs TRBV13 and TRBJ2-7; 7 bases align to TRBD2. The trim removed 5 bases at V and 9 bases at J, leaving 10 bases unmatched. The CDR3 runs 13 residues. The germline V gene has CDR1 PRHDT and CDR2 FYEKMQ (reference sequence). CDR3 sequence reads: CASSRNREAGQYF. CDR3 in DNA: TGTGCCAGCAGCAGAAACCGGGAGGCCGGGCAGTACTTC.

The chain combines TRBV7-8 with TRBJ1-5; D possibly corresponds to TRBD1 (5 bases). The CDR3 has 16 amino acids. The germline CDR1 and CDR2 sequences are SGHVS and FQNEAQ. V gave up 2 bases and J gave up 1 base, with 12 bases separating them. CDR3 residues: CASSLNSGGSNQPQHF. CDR3 nucleotides: TGTGCCAGCAGCTTAAATAGTGGGGGAAGCAATCAGCCCCAGCATTTT.

This chain uses TRBV25-1 with TRBJ2-7, with D possibly matching TRBD1 (6 bases). Germline V gene sequence: CDR1 MGHDK, CDR2 SYGVNS. The V and J ends lost 6 bases and 3 bases respectively, with 18 bases between them. The CDR3 extends over 15 amino acids. The CDR3 spells CASSTARGTNYEQYF. The CDR3 DNA follows: TGTGCCAGCAGCACCGCAAGGGGGACGAACTACGAGCAGTACTTC.

This clone is judged medium-sized. J is TRBJ2-5 and V is TRBV7-2, with a weak D call TRBD2 (6 bases). Trimming pared 0 bases from V and 2 bases from J, leaving 7 bases between. CDR1 and CDR2 (germline): SGHTA, FQGNSA. The CDR3 is 14 amino acids. CDR3 region: CASSLAREQETQYF. The CDR3 DNA sequence: TGTGCCAGCAGCTTAGCGCGGGAACAAGAGACCCAGTACTTC.